The 24 T cell receptor beta chains given below trace back to one sample, sequenced in a study of blood T cell repertoires in COVID-19. Repertoires were generated with immunoSEQ multiplex PCR, while TCRdb's copy carries only in-frame clones and drops some. This table has hundreds of thousands of clones, around nine tenths appearing once. The material sequenced was peripheral blood. Receptors were obtained from a man between 65 and 85 years old with acute or convalescent COVID-19.

This chain links TRBV19 with TRBJ1-1; D uncertain. Trimming removed 7 bases from V and 0 bases from J, with 6 bases in between. The CDR3 covers 12 residues. Germline values: CDR1 LNHDA, CDR2 SQIVND (reference sequence). This chain's CDR3 is CASKELNTEAFF. The CDR3 coding sequence is TGTGCCAGTAAGGAGTTGAACACTGAAGCTTTCTTT.

The rearrangement joins TRBV2 to TRBJ2-5; 8 positions match TRBD1. This CDR3 spans 12 amino acids. With V trimmed by 7 bases and J by 2 bases, 0 bases remained unmatched. Germline V CDR1 and CDR2: SNHLY, FYNNEI. The CDR3: CASNRGQETQYF. CDR3 DNA sequence: TGTGCCAGCAACAGGGGGCAAGAGACCCAGTACTTC.

The table lists this clone with a count of one. The chain combines TRBV24-1 with TRBJ1-5; D is ambiguous. Germline V lookup: CDR1 KGHDR, CDR2 SFDVKD. V was pared by 1 base and J by 5 bases, with 5 bases between. CDR3 length: 13 amino acids. As DNA, the CDR3 is TGTGCCACCAGTGATTTCACGGATCAGCCCCAGCATTTT. Translating it yields CATSDFTDQPQHF.

This chain joins TRBV12-3 or TRBV12-4 and TRBJ1-4, with D unclear. V lost 1 base, J lost 8 bases, and 5 bases lay in between. The length of the CDR3 is 12 residues. This CDR3 reads CASSLGREKLFF. The CDR3 DNA follows: TGTGCCAGCAGTTTAGGCAGAGAAAAACTGTTTTTT.

This chain joins TRBV19 and TRBJ1-2; 10 bases match TRBD1. V lost 5 bases and J lost 5; bases outside the gene matches: 8. The germline V gene has CDR1 LNHDA and CDR2 SQIVND (reference sequence). The CDR3 totals 15 residues. The CDR3 is CASSARDRGNYGYTF. The CDR3 DNA sequence: TGTGCCAGTAGTGCCCGGGACAGGGGTAATTATGGCTACACCTTC.

This clone has just one count. CDR3 sequence: CASSRLADEQFF. DNA of the CDR3: TGTGCCAGCAGCCGACTAGCCGATGAGCAGTTCTTC. The V call is TRBV28, the J call TRBJ2-1, with 7 bases that match TRBD2. This CDR3 region has 12 residues. Looked up from germline, CDR1 is MDHEN and CDR2 is SYDVKM. Losses at the gene ends were 6 bases for V and 8 bases for J; bases not matched to a gene: 4.

CDR3 sequence reads: CSVEAPGYEQYF. DNA of the CDR3: TGCAGCGTTGAAGCCCCGGGCTACGAGCAGTACTTC. The rearrangement links TRBV29-1 to TRBJ2-7, with D hard to call. This CDR3 comprises 12 residues. Germline CDR1 reads SQVTM; CDR2 reads ANQGSEA. Trimming removed 1 base at V and 3 bases at J, with 7 bases between.

V gene TRBV25-1 combines with J gene TRBJ2-7; 12 nucleotides align to TRBD1. V dropped 5 bases and J dropped 7; count of bases not matched to a gene: 12. This CDR3 has 16 residues. Germline-derived CDR1 and CDR2 are MGHDK and SYGVNS. This CDR3 is CASSSGGGTGGREQYF. CDR3 in DNA: TGTGCCAGCAGTAGCGGTGGCGGGACAGGGGGCCGGGAGCAGTACTTC.

The chain links TRBV12-5 to TRBJ1-1; 9 nucleotides align to TRBD1. This CDR3 has 14 amino acids. After removal of 6 bases from V and 5 bases from J, the junction contained 7 bases not matched to a gene. Per the germline V gene, CDR1 is LGHNT and CDR2 is FRNRAP. CDR3 sequence (DNA): TGTGCTAGTGGCCGCTACAGGGGGCGTACTGAAGCTTTCTTT. Amino acid sequence: CASGRYRGRTEAFF.

The rearrangement joins TRBV28 to TRBJ1-6; unclear D gene. Germline V gene lookup returns CDR1 MDHEN and CDR2 SYDVKM. The CDR3 runs 15 residues. The ends were cut back, 6 bases at V and 9 bases at J, with 18 bases in the middle. The CDR3: CASRGPGGIGSPLHF. For the CDR3, the DNA is TGTGCCAGCAGGGGTCCCGGAGGGATCGGTTCACCCCTCCACTTT.

The rearrangement joins TRBV19 to TRBJ1-1; D not certain. Trimming took off 3 bases at V and 0 bases at J, with 11 bases between the two ends. Germline V gene lookup returns CDR1 LNHDA and CDR2 SQIVND (reference sequence). This CDR3 has 15 amino acids. The CDR3 DNA follows: TGTGCCAGTAGTATCCAAAGACACATGAACACTGAAGCTTTCTTT. Its translation: CASSIQRHMNTEAFF.

The J gene is TRBJ2-5, the V gene TRBV7-9, with 9 bases identical to TRBD1. Per the germline V gene, CDR1 is SEHNR and CDR2 is FQNEAQ (reference sequence). The CDR3 sequence is 16 residues long. The V gene end was trimmed by 3 bases and the J gene end by 5 bases; junction bases not matched to a gene: 10. The CDR3 DNA is TGTGCCAGCAGCTTCCCAACAGACAGGGGGGATGAGACCCAGTACTTC. Protein product: CASSFPTDRGDETQYF.

The V gene is TRBV3-1 (or the pseudogene TRBV3-2), the J gene TRBJ1-2; no clear D. V lost 6 bases to trimming and J lost 4 bases, with 12 bases between them. Germline CDR1 LGHDT, CDR2 YNNKEL (reference sequence). The CDR3 is made up of 13 amino acids. The CDR3, as DNA: TGTGCCAGCAGTCGAGGTCTTCTCTATGGCTACACCTTC. This encodes CASSRGLLYGYTF.

This chain connects TRBV2 to TRBJ1-4; TRBD1 agrees at 7 bases. The V gene's germline CDR1 is SNHLY and CDR2 FYNNEI. The CDR3 has 13 amino acids. With 6 bases clipped from V and 8 bases from J, the junction kept 6 bases outside the gene matches. In nucleotides, the CDR3 is TGTGCCAGCAGGGACAGGAAGGGAGAAAAACTGTTTTTT. Translating gives CASRDRKGEKLFF.

This clone was detected once. The rearrangement uses TRBV5-4 and TRBJ2-2; 12 nucleotides agree with TRBD1. V shed 3 bases, J shed 8 bases, and the junction held 2 bases outside the gene matches. CDR1 is SGHNT and CDR2 is YYREEE in the germline V gene (reference sequence). The CDR3 spans 14 residues. The CDR3 sequence: CASSWDRGLGELFF. DNA for the CDR3: TGTGCCAGCAGCTGGGACAGGGGGCTTGGGGAGCTGTTTTTT.

The genes are TRBV20-1 and TRBJ1-6, with TRBD1 identical over 10 bases. The germline gives CDR1 DFQATT, CDR2 SNEGSKA (reference sequence). Losses at the gene ends were 3 bases for V and 8 bases for J; bases not matched to a gene: 16. The CDR3 sequence is 18 residues long. The CDR3 is CSASSFGAETGGYSPLHF. CDR3 bases: TGCAGTGCTAGTAGTTTTGGAGCGGAGACAGGGGGCTATTCACCCCTCCACTTT.

In nucleotides, the CDR3 is TGTGCCAGCAGCCAGGGTTTTTCAACTGAAGCTTTCTTT. Amino acid sequence: CASSQGFSTEAFF. This sequence joins TRBV11-3 and TRBJ1-1, with a tentative D call TRBD1 (5 bases). CDR3 size: 13 residues. The V and J ends lost 5 bases and 5 bases respectively, with 12 bases between them. The germline V gene encodes CDR1 SGHNT and CDR2 YENEEA.

V gene TRBV19 combines with J gene TRBJ1-2; 9 bases match TRBD1. Trimming at V came to 7 bases and at J to 3 bases, leaving 6 bases not matched to a gene. CDR3 size: 14 residues. Germline V lookup: CDR1 LNHDA, CDR2 SQIVND (reference sequence). In nucleotides, the CDR3 is TGTGCCAGTACTAGGGACAGGGTAGACTATGGCTACACCTTC. It is translated as CASTRDRVDYGYTF.

This clone was detected only once. V gene TRBV24-1 combines with J gene TRBJ2-7; tentatively, D is TRBD1 (6 bases). This CDR3 is built from 15 residues. Looked up from germline, CDR1 is KGHDR and CDR2 is SFDVKD. V lost 2 bases and J 1 base, leaving 11 bases between the germline ends. CDR3 DNA sequence: TGTGCCACCAGTGATTCGGGGACATCTTCCTACGAGCAGTACTTC. This codes for CATSDSGTSSYEQYF.

The chain links TRBV28 to TRBJ1-4; 7 nucleotides align to TRBD1. V trimming: 4 bases; J trimming: 5 bases; junction bases outside the gene matches: 7. Germline V gives CDR1 MDHEN, CDR2 SYDVKM. The CDR3 runs 15 residues. The CDR3 sequence: CASSYTGTENEKLFF. The CDR3 DNA reads TGTGCCAGCAGTTATACCGGGACAGAAAATGAAAAACTGTTTTTT.

The chain combines TRBV30 with TRBJ2-1, with 9 bases matching TRBD1. J lost 6 bases, V lost 3 bases, and 3 bases had no gene match. This CDR3 spans 13 amino acids. In germline, CDR1 is GTSNPN, CDR2 SVGIG (reference sequence). CDR3 coding DNA: TGTGCCTGGAGGGACAGGGGTTCCAATGAGCAGTTCTTC. This sequence encodes CAWRDRGSNEQFF.

This chain uses TRBV7-2 with TRBJ2-4; 7 bases agree with TRBD1. Germline V gene data show CDR1 as SGHTA and CDR2 as FQGNSA. This CDR3 contains 14 residues. With V trimmed by 5 bases and J by 8 bases, 9 bases remained unmatched. The CDR3 here is CASSTHRGGDIQYF. Written as DNA, the CDR3 is TGTGCCAGCAGCACCCACAGGGGTGGAGACATTCAGTACTTC.

The V and J genes are TRBV14 and TRBJ1-2, with TRBD1 matching over 7 bases. Losses at the gene ends were 4 bases for V and 8 bases for J; bases not matched to a gene: 13. Germline CDR1 and CDR2: SGHDN and FVKESK. CDR3 length: 15 amino acids. The CDR3, as DNA: TGTGCCAGCAGCCCCTACGAGGGGGCTCGAGGGGGCTACACCTTC. Translated, it gives CASSPYEGARGGYTF.

V and J are TRBV7-2 and TRBJ2-3, with TRBD2 identical over 9 bases. Per the germline V gene, CDR1 is SGHTA and CDR2 is FQGNSA. This CDR3 has 15 residues. The ends lost 4 bases at V and 2 bases at J; junction bases unmatched: 4. The CDR3 loop is CASSSWTSATDTQYF. The CDR3 nucleotides are TGTGCCAGCAGCTCTTGGACTAGCGCCACAGATACGCAGTATTTT. The whole variable domain, remainder taken from reference TRBV7-2 and TRBJ2-3, is GAGVSQSPSNKVTEKGKDVELRCDPISGHTALYWYRQSLGQGLEFLIYFQGNSAPDKSGLPSDRFSAERTGGSVSTLTIQRTQQEDSAVYLCASSSWTSATDTQYFGPGTRLTVL.